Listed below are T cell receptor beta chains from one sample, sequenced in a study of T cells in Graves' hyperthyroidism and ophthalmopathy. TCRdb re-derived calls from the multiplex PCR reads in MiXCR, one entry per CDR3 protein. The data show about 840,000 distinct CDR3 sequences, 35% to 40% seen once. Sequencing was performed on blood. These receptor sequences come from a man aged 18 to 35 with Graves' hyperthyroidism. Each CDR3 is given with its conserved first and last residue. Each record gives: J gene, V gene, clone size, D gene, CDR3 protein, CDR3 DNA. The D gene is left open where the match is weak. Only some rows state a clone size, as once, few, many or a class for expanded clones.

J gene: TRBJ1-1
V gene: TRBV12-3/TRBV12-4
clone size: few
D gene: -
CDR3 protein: CASSFRLAWGNTEAFF
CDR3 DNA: TGTGCCAGCAGTTTCAGATTGGCTTGGGGGAACACTGAAGCTTTCTTT

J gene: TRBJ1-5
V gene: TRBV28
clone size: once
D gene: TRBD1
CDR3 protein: CASGDGTGNQPQHF
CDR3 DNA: TGTGCCAGCGGAGACGGGACAGGAAATCAGCCCCAGCATTTT

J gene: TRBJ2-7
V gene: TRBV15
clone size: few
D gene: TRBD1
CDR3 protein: CATSRVPRQGGEQYF
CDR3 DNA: TGTGCCACCAGCAGAGTACCGCGACAGGGGGGAGAGCAGTACTTC

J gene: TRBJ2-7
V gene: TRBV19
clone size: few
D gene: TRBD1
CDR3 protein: CASSLDRGPFEQYF
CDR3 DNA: TGTGCCAGTAGTCTAGACAGGGGGCCCTTCGAGCAGTACTTC

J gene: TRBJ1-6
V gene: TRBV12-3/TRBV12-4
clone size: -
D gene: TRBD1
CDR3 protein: CASSLGTGRQNSPLHF
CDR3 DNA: TGTGCCAGCAGCCTCGGGACAGGTCGACAGAATTCACCCCTCCACTTT

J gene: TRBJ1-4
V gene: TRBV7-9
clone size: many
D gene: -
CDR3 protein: CASSLQTTNEKLFF
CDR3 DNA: TGTGCCAGCAGCTTACAGACAACTAATGAAAAACTGTTTTTT

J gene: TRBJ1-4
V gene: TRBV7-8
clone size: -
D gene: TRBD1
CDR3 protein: CASSLGPGQRRVEKLFF
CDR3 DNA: TGTGCCAGCAGCTTGGGTCCGGGACAGCGAAGGGTTGAAAAACTGTTTTTT

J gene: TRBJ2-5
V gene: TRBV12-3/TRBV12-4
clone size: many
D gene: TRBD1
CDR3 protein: CASGAGGMETQYF
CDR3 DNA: TGTGCCAGCGGGGCAGGGGGAATGGAGACCCAGTACTTC

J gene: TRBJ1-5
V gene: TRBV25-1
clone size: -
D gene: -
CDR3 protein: CASSASVGNQPQHF
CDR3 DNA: TGTGCCAGCAGTGCTAGTGTGGGCAATCAGCCCCAGCATTTT

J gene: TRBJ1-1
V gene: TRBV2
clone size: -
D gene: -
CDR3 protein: CASSSWAGYTEAFF
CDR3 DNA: TGTGCCAGCAGTTCATGGGCAGGGTACACTGAAGCTTTCTTT

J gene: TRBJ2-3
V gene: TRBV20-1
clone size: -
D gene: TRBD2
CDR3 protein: CSASLRRLAGERRDTQYF
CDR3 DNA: TGCAGTGCTAGCCTAAGACGACTAGCGGGAGAGCGGCGAGATACGCAGTATTTT

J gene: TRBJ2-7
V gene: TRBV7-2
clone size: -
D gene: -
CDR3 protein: CASSFGYGHEQYF
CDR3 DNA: TGTGCCAGCAGCTTTGGATACGGGCACGAGCAGTACTTC

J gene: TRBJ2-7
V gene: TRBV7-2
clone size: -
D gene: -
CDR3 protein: CASSSPAGQSYEQYF
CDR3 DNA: TGTGCCAGCAGCTCGCCGGCGGGACAGAGCTACGAGCAGTACTTC

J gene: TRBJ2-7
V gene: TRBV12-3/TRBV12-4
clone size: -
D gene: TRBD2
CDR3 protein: CASSYATSEYEQYF
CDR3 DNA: TGTGCCAGCAGTTACGCGACTAGCGAATACGAGCAGTACTTC

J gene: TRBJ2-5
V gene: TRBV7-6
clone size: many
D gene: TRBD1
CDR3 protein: CASSLEGQAFQETQYF
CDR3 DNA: TGTGCCAGCAGCTTAGAGGGACAGGCTTTTCAAGAGACCCAGTACTTC

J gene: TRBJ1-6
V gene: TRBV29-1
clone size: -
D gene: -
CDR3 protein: CSSQPPENSPLHF
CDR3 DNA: TGCAGCAGCCAGCCTCCGGAGAATTCACCCCTCCACTTT

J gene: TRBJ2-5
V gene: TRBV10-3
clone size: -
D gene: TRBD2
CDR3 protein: CASSGLAYGETQYF
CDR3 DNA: TGTGCCAGCTCCGGACTAGCTTATGGGGAGACCCAGTACTTC

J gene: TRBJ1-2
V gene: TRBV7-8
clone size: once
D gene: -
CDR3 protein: CASSFLNYGYTF
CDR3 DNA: TGTGCCAGCAGCTTTCTCAACTATGGCTACACCTTC

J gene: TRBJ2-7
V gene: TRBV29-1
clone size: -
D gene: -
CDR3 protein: CSVGRTPLAEQYF
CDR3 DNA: TGCAGCGTTGGACGGACCCCACTCGCCGAGCAGTACTTC

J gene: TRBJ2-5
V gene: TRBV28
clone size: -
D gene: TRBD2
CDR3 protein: CASNLGGGQETQYF
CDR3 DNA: TGTGCCAGCAACCTGGGGGGGGGCCAAGAGACCCAGTACTTC

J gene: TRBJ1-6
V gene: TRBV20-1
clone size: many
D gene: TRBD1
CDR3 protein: CSATRVEGGYSPLHF
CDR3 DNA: TGCAGTGCCACAAGAGTTGAAGGGGGCTATTCACCCCTCCACTTT

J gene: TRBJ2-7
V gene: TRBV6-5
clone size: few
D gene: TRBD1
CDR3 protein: CASSYSPRDSYEQYF
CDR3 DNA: TGTGCCAGCAGTTACTCGCCCCGGGACAGCTACGAGCAGTACTTC

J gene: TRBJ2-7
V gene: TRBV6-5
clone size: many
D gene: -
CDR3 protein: CASRETGGNLEQYF
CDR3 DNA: TGTGCCAGCAGAGAGACAGGTGGCAACCTCGAGCAGTACTTC

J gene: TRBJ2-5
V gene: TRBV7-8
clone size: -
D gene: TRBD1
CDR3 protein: CASSDRAPMMAQETQYF
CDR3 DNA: TGTGCCAGCAGCGACAGGGCTCCAATGATGGCCCAAGAGACCCAGTACTTC

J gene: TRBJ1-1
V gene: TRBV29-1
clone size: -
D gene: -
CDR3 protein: CSVEQDFGTEAFF
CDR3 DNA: TGCAGCGTTGAACAGGACTTCGGGACTGAAGCTTTCTTT

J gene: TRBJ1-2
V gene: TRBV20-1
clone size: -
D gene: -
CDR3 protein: CSASRFWGAGGNYGYTF
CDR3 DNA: TGCAGTGCTAGTCGGTTTTGGGGGGCAGGTGGGAACTATGGCTACACCTTC

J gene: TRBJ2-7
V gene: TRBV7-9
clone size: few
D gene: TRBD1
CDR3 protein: CASSLPDRGSYEQYF
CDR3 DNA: TGTGCCAGCAGCTTACCCGACAGGGGGTCCTACGAGCAGTACTTC

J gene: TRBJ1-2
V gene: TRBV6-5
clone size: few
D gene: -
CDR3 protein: CASSGDSRYGYTF
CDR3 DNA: TGTGCCAGCAGTGGTGACAGCCGCTATGGCTACACCTTC

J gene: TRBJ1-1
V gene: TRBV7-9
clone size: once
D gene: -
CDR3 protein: CASSQVRQCCEAFF
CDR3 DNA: TGTGCCAGCAGCCAAGTCCGGCAGTGCTGTGAAGCTTTCTTT

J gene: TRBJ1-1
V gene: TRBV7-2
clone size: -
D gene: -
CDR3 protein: CASRAVGALTEAFF
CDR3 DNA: TGTGCCAGCAGAGCCGTGGGGGCCCTCACTGAAGCTTTCTTT

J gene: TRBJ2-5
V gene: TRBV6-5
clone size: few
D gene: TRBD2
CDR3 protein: CASSSRTSGRKTQYF
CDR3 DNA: TGTGCCAGCAGTTCCCGGACTAGCGGGAGGAAGACCCAGTACTTC

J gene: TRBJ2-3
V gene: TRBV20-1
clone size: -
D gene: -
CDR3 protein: CSAEGTSSDTQYF
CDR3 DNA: TGCAGTGCCGAGGGTACTAGCTCAGATACGCAGTATTTT

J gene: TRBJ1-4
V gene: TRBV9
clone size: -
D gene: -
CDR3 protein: CASSSPQANEKLFF
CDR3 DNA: TGTGCCAGCAGCTCACCGCAGGCGAATGAAAAACTGTTTTTT

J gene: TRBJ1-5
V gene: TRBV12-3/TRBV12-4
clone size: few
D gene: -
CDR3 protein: CASRAEEQQPQHF
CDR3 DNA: TGTGCCAGCAGGGCGGAAGAACAACAGCCCCAGCATTTT

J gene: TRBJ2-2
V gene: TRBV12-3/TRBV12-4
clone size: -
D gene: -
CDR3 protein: CASRTPTGELFF
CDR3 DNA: TGTGCCAGCAGAACACCCACCGGGGAGCTGTTTTTT

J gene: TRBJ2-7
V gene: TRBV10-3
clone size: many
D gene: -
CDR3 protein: CAISRANEEQYF
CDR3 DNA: TGTGCCATCAGCCGGGCCAACGAAGAGCAGTACTTC

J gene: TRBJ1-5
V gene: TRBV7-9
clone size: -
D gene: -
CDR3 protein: CASSSAGLKPQHF
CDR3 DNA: TGTGCCAGCAGCTCGGCAGGGTTGAAGCCCCAGCATTTT

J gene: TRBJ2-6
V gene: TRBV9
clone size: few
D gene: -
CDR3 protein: CASSPRDPQESGANVLTF
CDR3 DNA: TGTGCCAGCAGCCCTCGGGACCCTCAGGAATCTGGGGCCAACGTCCTGACTTTC

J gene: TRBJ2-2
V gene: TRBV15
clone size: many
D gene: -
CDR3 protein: CATSELAAIDTGELFF
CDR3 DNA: TGTGCCACCAGCGAATTGGCGGCGATTGACACCGGGGAGCTGTTTTTT

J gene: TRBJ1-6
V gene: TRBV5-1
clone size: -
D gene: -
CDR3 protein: CASSLAGRGRPPHF
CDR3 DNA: TGCGCCAGCAGCTTGGCGGGCCGCGGCAGGCCCCCCCACTTT

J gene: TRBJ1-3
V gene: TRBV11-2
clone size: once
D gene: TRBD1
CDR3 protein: CASSPFGTANTIYF
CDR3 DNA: TGTGCCAGCAGCCCATTTGGGACAGCGAACACCATATATTTT

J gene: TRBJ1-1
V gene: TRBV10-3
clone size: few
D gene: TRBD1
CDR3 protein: CAISARDRGLWDTEAFF
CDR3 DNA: TGTGCCATCAGTGCCCGGGACAGGGGGCTGTGGGACACTGAAGCTTTCTTT